The clone carrying this TCR beta chain was found many times. TCR beta CDR3 regions were amplified from RNA. TCR CDR3 regions were first amplified by RT-PCR with HTBI primers. TCRdb itself ran the multiplex PCR reads through MiXCR, one entry per CDR3 protein. Here the sample spans about 270,000 distinct CDR3 sequences, around 20% being singletons. This entry is derived from a study of T cells in Graves' hyperthyroidism and ophthalmopathy. Diagnoses rested on clinical symptoms, serum thyroxine and TRAb, thyroid ultrasound and orbital computed tomography. PBMCs were derived from 7.5 to 10 ml fresh peripheral blood. The CDR3 is 18 residues long. V was trimmed by 1 base and J by 2 bases, leaving 17 bases between them. CDR1 is MNHNS and CDR2 is SASEGT in the germline V gene.

The receptor comes from a man younger than 45 with Graves' ophthalmopathy. This rearrangement joins TRBV6-1 to TRBJ2-2, with D perhaps TRBD1 (6 bases). The sample taken for sequencing was blood. The CDR3 spells CASSEERWPGANTGELFF. The CDR3 DNA follows: TGTGCCAGCAGTGAAGAAAGGTGGCCAGGGGCAAACACCGGGGAGCTGTTTTTT.